Presented here are 3 T cell receptor beta chains from one specimen sequenced in a study of T cells in tuberculosis. Noted time point: new active TB diagnosis, blood taken before or within 7 days of starting treatment. Some clones are missing from TCRdb's copy, which holds only in-frame ones; the method was immunoSEQ multiplex PCR. The sample includes thousands of clones, around 97% of them seen just once. The sample here was PBMCs, taken at tuberculosis diagnosis. All receptors come from an adult with tuberculosis.

This chain joins TRBV19 and TRBJ1-5; 7 nucleotides align to TRBD1. This CDR3 spans 15 amino acids. The trim removed 4 bases at V and 4 bases at J, leaving 7 bases unmatched. CDR1 and CDR2 (germline): LNHDA, SQIVND (reference sequence). The chain's CDR3 is CASSTLQGRNQPQHF. The CDR3 nucleotides are TGTGCCAGTAGTACATTACAGGGGAGGAATCAGCCCCAGCATTTT.

The CDR3 DNA reads TGCGCCCGCGGGGGGGGCCTCTATGGCTACACCTTC. Encoded protein: CARGGGLYGYTF. This rearrangement joins TRBV5-1 to TRBJ1-2; TRBD1 is a possible D gene (6 bases). Germline CDR1 reads SGHRS; CDR2 reads YFSETQ. The length of the CDR3 is 12 residues. Trimming took off 10 bases at V and 4 bases at J, with 14 bases between the two ends.

The table lists this clone with a count of one. V and J are TRBV6-5 and TRBJ2-5; maybe TRBD2 (6 bases). Germline-derived CDR1 and CDR2 are MNHEY and SVGAGI. The V gene lost 0 bases and the J gene lost 1 base, with 6 bases spanning the gap. The CDR3 spans 14 residues. The CDR3 loop is CASSYSGSQETQYF. The CDR3 coding sequence is TGTGCCAGCAGTTACTCCGGGAGCCAAGAGACCCAGTACTTC.